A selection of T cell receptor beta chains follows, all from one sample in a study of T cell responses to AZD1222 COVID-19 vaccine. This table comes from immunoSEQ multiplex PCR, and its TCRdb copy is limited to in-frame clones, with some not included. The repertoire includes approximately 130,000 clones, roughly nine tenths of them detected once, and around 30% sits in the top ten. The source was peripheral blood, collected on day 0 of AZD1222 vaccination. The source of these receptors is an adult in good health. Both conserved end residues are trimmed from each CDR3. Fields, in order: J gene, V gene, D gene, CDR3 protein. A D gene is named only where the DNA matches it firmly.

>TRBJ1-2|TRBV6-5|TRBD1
ASGGISDRAEGYT
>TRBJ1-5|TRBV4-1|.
ASSQDPGWANGQPQH
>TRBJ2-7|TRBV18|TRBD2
ASSPPGLAVRY
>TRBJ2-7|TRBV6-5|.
ASSMDSDSYEQY
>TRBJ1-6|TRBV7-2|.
ASSLDRSPLH
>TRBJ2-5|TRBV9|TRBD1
ASSVTGAMETQY
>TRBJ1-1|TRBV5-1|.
ASSFFPGAENTEAF
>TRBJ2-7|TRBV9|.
ASSGKIYEQY
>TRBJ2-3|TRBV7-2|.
ASWGDRTDTQY
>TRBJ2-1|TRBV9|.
ASSVAAVVPYNEQF
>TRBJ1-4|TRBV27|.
ASSLGRNHEKLF
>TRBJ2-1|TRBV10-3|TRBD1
AISAPRGTGVPEQF
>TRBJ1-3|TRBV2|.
ASSKGGDTIY
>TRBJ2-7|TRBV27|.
ASSSATGTYEQY
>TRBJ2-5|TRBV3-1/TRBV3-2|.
ASSAPGRWQETQY
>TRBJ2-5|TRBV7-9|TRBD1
ASSLGTAKETQY
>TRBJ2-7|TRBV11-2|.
ASTRGGTASYEQY
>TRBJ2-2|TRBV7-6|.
ASSLEGRPTNTGELF
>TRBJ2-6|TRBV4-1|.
ASRSPRGQPSGANVLT
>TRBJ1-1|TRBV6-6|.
ASSLDTEAF
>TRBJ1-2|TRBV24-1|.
ATSDGSLSYGYT
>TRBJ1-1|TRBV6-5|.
ASSQPPGDTEAF
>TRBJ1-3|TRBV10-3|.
AISGGNTIY